This T cell receptor beta chain originates from a study of brain T cells in children with intractable seizures (dated by TCRdb to the early 2020s). General notes on the study: As a first screen for immune gene transcripts, resected brain tissue from just under 55 pediatric epilepsy surgery cases was run on a NanoString immunology panel. Among the roughly 12 selected surgery cases, pre-surgery blood was additionally sequenced for eight, leaving four cases with brain tissue only. Findings and caveats that apply to the study as a whole: Because pre- and post-surgery blood were sequenced to different depths, clones absent from the pre-surgery sample may reflect undersampling. Viral specificity was inferred only from CDR3 sequence similarity, and patients' HCMV serostatus was unknown.

On this clone itself: Its antigen is still unknown. No much larger clonotype is one base removed from it; base qualities were not supplied.

V is clipped by 2 bases and J by 0 bases, and the sequence between their germline boundaries is 3 bases long. From its cysteine to its phenylalanine, the CDR3 spans 14 amino acids. The CDR3 DNA has 42 bases and is translated from base 1. The germline V gene (reference sequence) supplies CDR1 SGHNT and CDR2 YYREEE. Sample time point, as interpreted from the label and publication: resected brain tissue, or blood drawn just prior to surgery. The surgery cases that showed the highest brain T cell transcript signatures were chosen for TCR beta chain sequencing of brain tissue, and of blood when it was available. Before surgery, the patients had been given at least one anti-epileptic drug. TCR-sequenced patients were children with drug-resistant epilepsy due to tuberous sclerosis complex, focal cortical dysplasia, Rasmussen encephalitis or hemimegalencephaly. Blood was drawn right before the epilepsy surgery. Bulk genomic DNA was extracted from unsorted brain tissue and whole blood with the Monarch genomic DNA purification kit.

The immunoSEQ assay was applied to genomic DNA to generate the TCR beta chain sequences. The paper's data handling went like this. Any CDR3 sequence that did not begin with the conserved framework cysteine at position 104 was removed by hand. To get clonality, the normalized Shannon's Diversity Index was subtracted from one, giving values from 0 (maximal diversity) to 1 (oligoclonal). Chi-squared comparison-of-proportions tests were used to check whether the frequency of the same CDR3 differed between samples, for example brain versus blood. Public clonotypes were found through immuneACCESS searches, while the VDJdb browser was used to judge similarity to known antiviral clonotypes. Entries here come from immuneACCESS through TCRdb and include only in-frame sequences with V and J called. Some clones fail to appear in such tables; in the studies checked, an unresolved V gene covers under half of the shortfall, and the cause of the remainder is unknown. V and J calls and clone size come straight from that table; D and trimming were deduced from the DNA. This sample holds roughly 64,000 clones; about 96% were observed only once. Of the sample, 0.38% is held by the ten largest clones.

This sample comprised peripheral blood, obtained at surgery. The receptor was isolated from a boy under two years old with focal cortical dysplasia and intractable seizures. The chain is assembled from TRBV5-4 and TRBJ1-6; the D gene cannot be resolved reliably. The bases read TGTGCCAGCAGCTTATACTCCTATAATTCACCCCTCCACTTT. Its translation reads: CASSLYSYNSPLHF. Supplemented by the reference TRBV5-4 and TRBJ1-6 proteins around the CDR3, the complete variable domain is ETGVTQSPTHLIKTRGQQVTLRCSSQSGHNTVSWYQQALGQGPQFIFQYYREEENGRGNFPPRFSGLQFPNYSSELNVNALELDDSALYLCASSLYSYNSPLHFGNGTRLTVT.